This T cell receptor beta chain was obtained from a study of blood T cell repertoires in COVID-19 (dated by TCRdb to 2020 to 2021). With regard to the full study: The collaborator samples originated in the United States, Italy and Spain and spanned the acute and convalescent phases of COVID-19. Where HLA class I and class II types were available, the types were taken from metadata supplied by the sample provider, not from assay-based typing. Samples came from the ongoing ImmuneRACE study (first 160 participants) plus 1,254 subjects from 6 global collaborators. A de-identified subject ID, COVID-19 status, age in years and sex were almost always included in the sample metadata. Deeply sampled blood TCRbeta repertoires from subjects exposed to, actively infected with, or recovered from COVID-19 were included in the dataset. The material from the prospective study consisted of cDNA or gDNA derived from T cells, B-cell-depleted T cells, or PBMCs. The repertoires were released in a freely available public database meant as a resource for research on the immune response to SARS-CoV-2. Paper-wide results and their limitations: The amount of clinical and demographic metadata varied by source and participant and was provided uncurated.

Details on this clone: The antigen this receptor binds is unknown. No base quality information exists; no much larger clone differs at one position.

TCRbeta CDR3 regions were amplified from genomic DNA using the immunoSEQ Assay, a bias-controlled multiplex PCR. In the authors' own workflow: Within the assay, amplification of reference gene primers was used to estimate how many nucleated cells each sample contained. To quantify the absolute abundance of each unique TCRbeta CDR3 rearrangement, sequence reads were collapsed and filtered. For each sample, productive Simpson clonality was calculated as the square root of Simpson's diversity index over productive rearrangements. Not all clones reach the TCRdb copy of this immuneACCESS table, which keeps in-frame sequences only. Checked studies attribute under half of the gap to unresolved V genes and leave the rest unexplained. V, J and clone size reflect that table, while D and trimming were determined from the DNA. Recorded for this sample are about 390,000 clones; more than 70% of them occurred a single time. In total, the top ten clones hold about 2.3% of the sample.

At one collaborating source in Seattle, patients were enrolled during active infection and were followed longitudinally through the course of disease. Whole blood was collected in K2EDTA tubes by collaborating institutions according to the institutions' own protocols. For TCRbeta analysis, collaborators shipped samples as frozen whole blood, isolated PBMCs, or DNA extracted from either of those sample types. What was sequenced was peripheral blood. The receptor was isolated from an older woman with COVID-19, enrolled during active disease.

The CDR3 amino acid sequence is: CASSLEGLPSGELFF. Read as DNA, the sequence is TGCGCCAGCAGCTTGGAGGGACTACCTTCCGGGGAGCTGTTTTTT. The rearranged chain carries TRBV5-1 and TRBJ2-2; 7 of the junction bases match TRBD2. The CDR3 measures 15 amino acids from cysteine to phenylalanine. Only CDR3 DNA is held: 45 bases, read in frame from base 1. Trimming leaves V shorter by 0 bases and J shorter by 6 bases, with the junction holding 5 bases beyond the gene matches. CDR1 and CDR2, looked up from the germline V gene, are SGHRS and YFSETQ.